The next 3 T cell receptor beta chains were all read from a single sample in a study of identifying expanded T cells in peripheral blood. Some clones are missing from TCRdb's copy, which holds only in-frame ones; the method was immunoSEQ multiplex PCR. The sample consists of approximately 57,000 clones, approximately 90% of them appearing once. The specimen was blood. These receptors were obtained from a person between 18 and 70 years old in good health.

The chain has TRBV5-6 and TRBJ2-3, with D possibly TRBD2 on 6 matching bases. V lost 1 base, J lost 2 bases, and 14 bases lay in between. This CDR3 comprises 16 residues. In germline, CDR1 is SGHDT, CDR2 YYEEEE. CDR3 protein: CASSLISGSDTDTQYF. CDR3 nucleotide sequence: TGTGCCAGCAGCTTGATTAGCGGCAGCGACACAGATACGCAGTATTTT.

Here the CDR3 reads CASSPTHGLGYEQYF. CDR3 nucleotide sequence: TGTGCCAGCAGTCCTACCCACGGTCTTGGTTACGAGCAGTACTTC. This sequence joins TRBV6-5 and TRBJ2-7; D is unclear. In germline, CDR1 is MNHEY, CDR2 SVGAGI. V dropped 5 bases and J dropped 4 bases, with 18 bases sitting between them. The CDR3 has 15 amino acids.

The chain joins TRBV9 to TRBJ2-2; 9 bases agree with TRBD1. Per the germline V gene, CDR1 is SGDLS and CDR2 is YYNGEE. V lost 9 bases and J lost 1; bases outside the gene matches: 7. The CDR3 sequence is 15 residues long. The CDR3 reads CATTTGQGNTGELFF. As DNA, the CDR3 is TGTGCCACCACGACGGGACAGGGGAACACCGGGGAGCTGTTTTTT.